What follows describes a single T cell receptor beta chain. The data were taken from a study of blood T cell repertoires in COVID-19. Study members were between roughly 18 and 89 years old and lived in 24 US regions. Categorization into cohorts depended on clinical history that participants reported. Donors of Cohort 3 who recovered were those that had two negative PCRs, clearance, or symptom resolution. The authors' processing: The authors estimated nucleated cell counts from reference gene primer amplification. This table comes from immunoSEQ multiplex PCR, and its TCRdb copy is limited to in-frame clones, with some not included. V and J calls and clone size are copied from that table; D and trimming were computed from the DNA. The table has about 300,000 clones, about nine tenths seen once. The V gene lost 3 bases and the J gene lost 2 bases, with 6 bases spanning the gap. The CDR3 totals 12 residues. Germline V gene sequence: CDR1 SGHRS, CDR2 YFSETQ.

The source is a young man who had recovered from COVID-19. The source material was PBMCs or T cells enriched from blood (not recorded which). The chain employs TRBV5-1 and TRBJ2-7, with D tentatively TRBD1 (6 bases). Here the CDR3 reads CASSSGAYEQYF. CDR3 sequence (DNA): TGCGCCAGCAGCTCAGGGGCCTACGAGCAGTACTTC.